This T cell receptor beta chain was recovered during a study of radiotherapy plus CTLA-4 blockade in lung cancer. Note on this clone: Its antigen is currently unknown.

Study-level results: Reports state that early shifts in blood T cell clones, with interferon-beta, best predicted response. Researchers report tumor-derived TCR clones expanding in blood after radiotherapy plus ipilimumab.

This CDR3 comprises 13 residues. Trimming shortened V by 5 bases and J by 2 bases, and 9 bases separated the two germline ends. The germline CDR1 and CDR2 sequences are SEHNR and FQNEAQ (reference sequence). Those with chemo-refractory metastatic non-small-cell lung cancer were treated with focal radiation combined with CTLA-4 blockade using ipilimumab. Produced via immunoSEQ multiplex PCR; TCRdb's table is partial and in-frame only. Among roughly 75,000 clones listed, roughly 80% were seen once. This chain links TRBV7-9 with TRBJ2-5, with D perhaps matching TRBD1 (5 bases). The sequencing here drew on peripheral blood, taken from a patient treated with radiotherapy plus ipilimumab. This clonotype was obtained from a human donor with non-small cell lung cancer who had stable disease on radiotherapy plus ipilimumab. The CDR3 here is CASSPRQQETQYF. CDR3 nucleotide sequence: TGTGCCAGCAGCCCGAGACAGCAAGAGACCCAGTACTTC.